This TCR beta chain was observed in a study of shared clonotypes between healthy human individuals. As to this clone: Antigen specificity is unknown.

Study results and limitations: The study found about 4.6% of naive CD4 clonotypes shared across a few donors.

Assay used: immunoSEQ multiplex PCR; TCRdb lists only in-frame clones, some missing. The top ten hold approximately 0.56% of the sample, which has more than 850,000 clones, around 82% seen once. The CDR3 has 15 residues. Trimming cost V 6 bases and J 1 base; bases outside gene matches: 4. Germline V gene data show CDR1 as SNHLY and CDR2 as FYNNEI. J is TRBJ1-1 and V is TRBV2; 11 nucleotides agree with TRBD1. Material: memory CD4+ T cells from PBMCs. Subset here: CD45RA-negative fraction. The sequence was collected from a man in his late teens or twenties in good health. Some clones in this sample may be carry-over from other donors' samples. The CDR3 loop reads CASRGTGGGNTEAFF. CDR3 bases: TGTGCCAGCAGGGGGACAGGGGGAGGGAACACTGAAGCTTTCTTT.